A selection of T cell receptor beta chains follows, all from one sample in a study of human T cells and chemical hapten exposure. MiXCR, run by TCRdb on the RACE reads, gives a single entry per CDR3 protein. In the table there are about 84,000 distinct CDR3 sequences, under 11% of which are singletons. Material: whole blood, obtained in connection with sensitization to the hapten diphenylcyclopropenone (DPC). The receptor set was obtained from a woman in her 50s with alopecia areata. Some clones in this sample may be carry-over from other donors' samples. The conserved cysteine and the conserved F or W are not part of the CDR3 here. Each record gives: J gene, V gene, CDR3 protein.

j_gene: TRBJ1-1; v_gene: TRBV10-3; CDR3aa: AISESFPAIEAF
j_gene: TRBJ1-2; v_gene: TRBV2; CDR3aa: ASRAGQGLKGYT
j_gene: TRBJ2-7; v_gene: TRBV20-1; CDR3aa: SARVAGKGYEQY
j_gene: TRBJ1-2; v_gene: TRBV4-3; CDR3aa: ASSQDLKTGHDGYT
j_gene: TRBJ1-5; v_gene: TRBV7-8; CDR3aa: ASSFTGGSNQPQH
j_gene: TRBJ1-2; v_gene: TRBV12-3/TRBV12-4; CDR3aa: ASSRSRLGYT
j_gene: TRBJ2-2; v_gene: TRBV29-1; CDR3aa: SVRDRVVSGELF
j_gene: TRBJ1-3; v_gene: TRBV15; CDR3aa: ATSRDRWISGNTIY
j_gene: TRBJ2-3; v_gene: TRBV20-1; CDR3aa: SARTAGGPADTQY
j_gene: TRBJ1-1; v_gene: TRBV6-5; CDR3aa: ASNPGQANTEAF
j_gene: TRBJ2-3; v_gene: TRBV7-2; CDR3aa: ASSLVAGPTDTQY
j_gene: TRBJ2-2; v_gene: TRBV12-3/TRBV12-4; CDR3aa: ASSRQGQANTGELF
j_gene: TRBJ1-2; v_gene: TRBV3-1; CDR3aa: ASSQDIGSGYT
j_gene: TRBJ2-5; v_gene: TRBV2; CDR3aa: ASSERETQY
j_gene: TRBJ2-5; v_gene: TRBV29-1; CDR3aa: SVTPRRLEAQY
j_gene: TRBJ2-7; v_gene: TRBV5-4; CDR3aa: ASSQSFREQY
j_gene: TRBJ2-3; v_gene: TRBV7-2; CDR3aa: ASRRSGGTDTQY
j_gene: TRBJ1-5; v_gene: TRBV5-8; CDR3aa: ASSLTTGTKSNQPQH
j_gene: TRBJ2-7; v_gene: TRBV10-3; CDR3aa: AIRGQGGYEQY
j_gene: TRBJ1-1; v_gene: TRBV3-1; CDR3aa: ASSLRQGEAF
j_gene: TRBJ1-5; v_gene: TRBV18; CDR3aa: ASSPRGVGQGNQPQH
j_gene: TRBJ1-1; v_gene: TRBV5-1; CDR3aa: ASGRDRGATEAF
j_gene: TRBJ1-5; v_gene: TRBV7-6; CDR3aa: ASSLASRQPQH
j_gene: TRBJ2-2; v_gene: TRBV7-9; CDR3aa: ANGRLAANTGELF
j_gene: TRBJ1-1; v_gene: TRBV7-2; CDR3aa: ASSLAGGVEAF
j_gene: TRBJ2-1; v_gene: TRBV13; CDR3aa: ASSSARDRSSYNEQF
j_gene: TRBJ2-7; v_gene: TRBV27; CDR3aa: ASSWLAGGPPYEQY
j_gene: TRBJ1-2; v_gene: TRBV6-5; CDR3aa: ASRTTNPGTGVGYT
j_gene: TRBJ1-1; v_gene: TRBV7-2; CDR3aa: ASSFLQAKAF
j_gene: TRBJ1-2; v_gene: TRBV28; CDR3aa: ASSLRAGSHYGYT
j_gene: TRBJ2-1; v_gene: TRBV23-1; CDR3aa: ASSQPYRSGPESSYNEQF
j_gene: TRBJ2-1; v_gene: TRBV29-1; CDR3aa: SVLAPYNEQF
j_gene: TRBJ2-1; v_gene: TRBV7-2; CDR3aa: ASSYYNEQF
j_gene: TRBJ1-3; v_gene: TRBV7-9; CDR3aa: ASSARPGPGNTIY
j_gene: TRBJ1-4; v_gene: TRBV18; CDR3aa: ASSLETRENEKLF
j_gene: TRBJ2-2; v_gene: TRBV28; CDR3aa: ASRTLHTGELF
j_gene: TRBJ2-7; v_gene: TRBV6-1; CDR3aa: ASRIGGTYEQY
j_gene: TRBJ2-7; v_gene: TRBV5-4; CDR3aa: ASSTGVAYEQY
j_gene: TRBJ2-7; v_gene: TRBV9; CDR3aa: ASSVVTVRGEQY
j_gene: TRBJ2-1; v_gene: TRBV12-2; CDR3aa: ASRLAPLGLVLGNEQF
j_gene: TRBJ2-3; v_gene: TRBV5-1; CDR3aa: ASSFFSGTSTDTQY
j_gene: TRBJ2-4; v_gene: TRBV6-6; CDR3aa: ASSYSITQTDYDIQY